These 18 T cell receptor beta chains were sequenced from one sample in a study of graft-versus-host responses after intestinal transplantation. Profiled with immunoSEQ multiplex PCR; TCRdb holds only in-frame clones, not every one. The sample gives under 100,000 clones, around 90% of which show up once; around 15% is in the top ten. Material: PBMCs, obtained around 450 days after intestinal transplant. The receptor source for this set is a human patient who received an intestinal transplant, so some T cells may come from the graft donor.

The chain couples TRBV5-6 to TRBJ2-3; TRBD2 might be the D (6 bases). Germline CDR1 and CDR2: SGHDT and YYEEEE. Trimming pared 0 bases from V and 4 bases from J, leaving 6 bases between. The CDR3 loop spans 13 amino acids. In DNA, the CDR3 is TGTGCCAGCAGCTTGGGCGGGGCAGATACGCAGTATTTT. Protein: CASSLGGADTQYF.

V and J are TRBV25-1 and TRBJ1-1, with D maybe TRBD1 (5 bases). Germline V lookup: CDR1 MGHDK, CDR2 SYGVNS. V lost 11 bases and J lost 1, with 26 bases in between. The CDR3 has 17 residues. This CDR3 reads CAVGAATLLHSNTEAFF. The CDR3 nucleotides are TGTGCCGTCGGGGCCGCTACTTTGCTACATTCGAACACTGAAGCTTTCTTT.

V gene TRBV29-1 combines with J gene TRBJ2-7, with D tentatively TRBD1 or TRBD2 (6 bases each). CDR1 and CDR2 from the germline V gene are SQVTM and ANQGSEA. This CDR3 comprises 13 residues. Between the trimmed V and J ends, which lost 6 bases and 2 bases, there was a span of 14 bases. CDR3: CSVGGGLTYEQYF. Here the CDR3 DNA reads TGCAGCGTGGGTGGGGGGCTTACCTACGAGCAGTACTTC.

The chain recombines TRBV5-5 with TRBJ1-1, with TRBD1 matching over 8 bases. Germline V gene sequence: CDR1 SGHKS, CDR2 YYEKEE (reference sequence). With 3 bases clipped from V and 1 base from J, the junction kept 8 bases outside the gene matches. The CDR3 covers 16 residues. In nucleotides, the CDR3 is TGTGCCAGCAGCTGGAGAGCCGGGACAGGGAACACTGAAGCTTTCTTT. Translating gives CASSWRAGTGNTEAFF.

The rearrangement links TRBV6-4 to TRBJ1-1; 9 bases match TRBD1. Germline V gene sequence: CDR1 MRHNA, CDR2 SNTAGT. The junction had 22 bases not matched to a gene; V was cut back by 3 bases and J by 8 bases. The CDR3 is 19 amino acids. The CDR3 bases are TGTGCCAGCAGTGAGAATTTTTTTGGCGTGGGACAGGGATCACCAGAAGCTTTCTTT. It is translated as CASSENFFGVGQGSPEAFF.

The V and J genes are TRBV6-1 and TRBJ1-5; D might be TRBD1 (5 bases). Trimming removed 8 bases from V and 1 base from J, with 9 bases in between. Germline V CDR1 and CDR2: MNHNS, SASEGT. This CDR3 is built from 13 residues. The CDR3 nucleotides are TGTGCCAGCCACTGGGACAGCAATCAGCCCCAGCATTTT. Its translation: CASHWDSNQPQHF.

V and J are TRBV11-3 and TRBJ2-3; 7 nucleotides line up with TRBD2. The CDR3 is 15 amino acids. Trimming cost V 5 bases and J 1 base; bases outside gene matches: 6. Germline V gene data show CDR1 as SGHNT and CDR2 as YENEEA. Written as DNA, the CDR3 is TGTGCCAGCAGCGTCGGACTAGTGGGCACAGATACGCAGTATTTT. It is translated as CASSVGLVGTDTQYF.

This clone has only one observation. The V and J genes are TRBV29-1 and TRBJ1-2; 9 bases are a match to TRBD1. Unmatched junction bases numbered 7, after V lost 7 bases and J lost 4 bases. This CDR3 region has 13 residues. Germline CDR1 SQVTM, CDR2 ANQGSEA. The CDR3 loop is CSGTGANSYGYTF. The DNA for the CDR3 is TGCAGCGGGACAGGGGCGAATAGCTATGGCTACACCTTC.

The chain joins TRBV4-1 to TRBJ1-3; TRBD1 might be the D (6 bases). Trimming cost V 4 bases and J 8 bases, with 27 bases left between them. CDR3 size: 18 residues. CDR1 and CDR2 (germline): MGHRA, YSYEKL. CDR3 sequence (DNA): TGCGCCAGCAGCCGTACGGGGGCACTCCCGGACGTTAGGCACACCATATATTTT. Its translation is CASSRTGALPDVRHTIYF.

The chain combines TRBV7-2 with TRBJ1-6, with D unclear. This CDR3 region has 16 residues. Trimming stripped 6 bases from V and 0 bases from J, with 12 bases between. CDR1 SGHTA and CDR2 FQGNSA come from the germline V gene. DNA for the CDR3: TGTGCCAGCAGACGGTTTCTAAGCTCCTATAATTCACCCCTCCACTTT. Its protein is CASRRFLSSYNSPLHF.

The V gene is TRBV5-1, the J gene TRBJ1-1, with 8 positions matching TRBD1. The germline V gene has CDR1 SGHRS and CDR2 YFSETQ. The V gene end was trimmed by 4 bases and the J gene end by 2 bases; junction bases not matched to a gene: 4. This CDR3 comprises 14 residues. The CDR3 DNA sequence: TGCGCCAGCAGCGGTGGACAGGGAAACACTGAAGCTTTCTTT. It is translated as CASSGGQGNTEAFF.

The genes are TRBV5-1 and TRBJ2-7; D remains ambiguous. V was cut by 2 bases and J by 0 bases, with 6 bases left in between. Germline CDR1 reads SGHRS; CDR2 reads YFSETQ. The CDR3 length is 13 residues. The CDR3 sequence: CASSFGSSYEQYF. The CDR3 DNA reads TGCGCCAGCAGCTTTGGGTCCTCCTACGAGCAGTACTTC. The variable domain in full, with the rest retrieved from reference TRBV5-1 and TRBJ2-7, is KAGVTQTPRYLIKTRGQQVTLSCSPISGHRSVSWYQQTPGQGLQFLFEYFSETQRNKGNFPGRFSGRQFSNSRSEMNVSTLELGDSALYLCASSFGSSYEQYFGPGTRLTVT.

Of note for this clone: Mismatch with germline at one junction end may stem from a read error. The rearrangement links TRBV11-2 to TRBJ1-1; 8 bases line up with TRBD1. Germline lookup yields CDR1 SGHAT and CDR2 FQNNGV. The CDR3 runs 11 residues. The CDR3 reads CGTGMNTEAFF. In nucleotides, the CDR3 is TGCGGGACAGGCATGAACACTGAAGCTTTCTTT.

A remark on this clone: Other DNA sequences in the same sample also yield this CDR3. This sequence joins TRBV11-2 and TRBJ2-7, with 11 bases fitting TRBD1. The CDR3 runs to 15 residues. Looked up from germline, CDR1 is SGHAT and CDR2 is FQNNGV. Trimming took 4 bases from V and 3 from J; bases not matched to a gene: 5. CDR3 sequence: CASSSGTGGLYEQYF. The CDR3 DNA sequence: TGTGCCAGCAGCTCCGGGACAGGGGGTCTCTACGAGCAGTACTTC.

V usage is TRBV6-6 and J usage is TRBJ1-6, with no clear D. Trimming stripped 5 bases from V and 0 bases from J, with 5 bases between. CDR1 MNHNY and CDR2 SVGAGI come from the germline V gene (reference sequence). The CDR3 extends over 14 amino acids. The CDR3 region has the DNA TGTGCCAGCAGTGCTACCTCCTATAATTCACCCCTCCACTTT. It encodes CASSATSYNSPLHF.

CDR3 in DNA: TGCGCCAGCAGCTTGGTCCCGAGACTAGCGGGGGCCAGGTTGGGGAATGAGCAGTTCTTC. It codes for CASSLVPRLAGARLGNEQFF. The V and J genes are TRBV5-1 and TRBJ2-1, with 12 bases aligning to TRBD2. This CDR3 is built from 20 residues. Germline CDR1 reads SGHRS; CDR2 reads YFSETQ. With V trimmed by 0 bases and J by 7 bases, 17 bases remained unmatched.

The CDR3: CSALVSDTQYF. CDR3 coding DNA: TGCAGCGCTCTAGTGTCGGATACGCAGTATTTT. The rearrangement joins TRBV29-1 to TRBJ2-3; D gene ambiguous. Germline-derived CDR1 and CDR2 are SQVTM and ANQGSEA. V shed 7 bases and J shed 6 bases, with 11 bases lying between them. This CDR3 has 11 amino acids.

V gene TRBV7-9 combines with J gene TRBJ1-1, with D maybe TRBD1 (5 bases). The germline gives CDR1 SEHNR, CDR2 FQNEAQ (reference sequence). The CDR3 covers 14 residues. V lost 5 bases and J lost 5, with 15 bases in between. The CDR3 loop is CASSPRGMGTEAFF. The CDR3 DNA is TGTGCCAGCAGCCCTCGGGGGATGGGTACTGAAGCTTTCTTT. Looking up the rest from reference TRBV7-9 and TRBJ1-1 gives the full variable domain: DTGVSQNPRHKITKRGQNVTFRCDPISEHNRLYWYRQTLGQGPEFLTYFQNEAQLEKSRLLSDRFSAERPKGSFSTLEIQRTEQGDSAMYLCASSPRGMGTEAFFGQGTRLTVV.